The 19 T cell receptor beta chains reported below all come from one sample, sequenced in a study of blood T cell repertoires in COVID-19 (dated by TCRdb to the early 2020s). The library came from the immunoSEQ multiplex PCR assay. The table comes from immuneACCESS by way of TCRdb, which keeps in-frame sequences with V and J called. Part of the clones is missing from these tables; in studies checked, under half for an unresolved V gene and the rest for unknown reasons. Counted in this sample were more than 350,000 clones; 80% to 90% of them appeared once. Together, the top ten hold about 1% of the sample. Material for sequencing was PBMCs or T cells enriched from blood (not recorded which). All receptors come from a young man who had recovered from COVID-19.

The chain couples TRBV3-1 (or the pseudogene TRBV3-2) to TRBJ1-6; unclear D gene. This CDR3 has 13 amino acids. Germline values: CDR1 LGHDT, CDR2 YNNKEL (reference sequence). Trimming removed 1 base at V and 7 bases at J, with 5 bases between. CDR3 sequence: CASSQARNSPLHF. The CDR3 DNA reads as TGTGCCAGCAGCCAAGCGAGGAATTCACCCCTCCACTTT.

The chain employs TRBV6-4 and TRBJ1-2, with D possibly matching TRBD1 (6 bases). V dropped 5 bases and J dropped 4 bases, with 11 bases sitting between them. CDR1 MRHNA and CDR2 SNTAGT come from the germline V gene. There are 13 residues in the CDR3. The DNA of the CDR3 is TGTGCCAGCAGTCCGGGGGGGGCCTATGGCTACACCTTC. Translation gives CASSPGGAYGYTF.

The chain carries TRBV11-3 and TRBJ2-7; 7 positions match TRBD1. Germline CDR1 reads SGHNT; CDR2 reads YENEEA. V was clipped by 5 bases and J by 0 bases; unmatched bases: 7. The CDR3 spans 15 residues. CDR3 loop: CASSPRDSPSYEQYF. CDR3 nucleotides: TGTGCCAGCAGCCCTCGGGACAGTCCCTCCTACGAGCAGTACTTC.

The genes are TRBV2 and TRBJ1-4; D remains ambiguous. V was pared by 1 base and J by 8 bases, with 11 bases between. The CDR3 has 14 residues. Germline lookup yields CDR1 SNHLY and CDR2 FYNNEI. CDR3 nucleotides: TGTGCCAGCAGTGAAGGACGATCGGGGGAAAAACTGTTTTTT. Translating it yields CASSEGRSGEKLFF.

The rearrangement joins TRBV14 to TRBJ2-7; D remains ambiguous. The germline V gene has CDR1 SGHDN and CDR2 FVKESK. This CDR3 is 15 amino acids long. V was shortened by 1 base and J by 4 bases, with 14 bases between the two germline ends. The CDR3 DNA sequence: TGTGCCAGCAGCCAAGGAGGTCTGGAATTATACGAGCAGTACTTC. Translation gives CASSQGGLELYEQYF.

This clone has more than one count but fewer than ten. The genes are TRBV6-1 and TRBJ1-3; 9 positions match TRBD1. Germline CDR1 and CDR2: MNHNS and SASEGT. The CDR3 contains 15 residues. The ends lost 3 bases at V and 4 bases at J; junction bases unmatched: 4. This CDR3 reads CASSDPTGGGNTIYF. The DNA for the CDR3 is TGTGCCAGCAGTGATCCGACAGGGGGGGGAAACACCATATATTTT.

The gene calls are TRBV18 and TRBJ2-7, with D perhaps matching TRBD2 (5 bases). The V gene's germline CDR1 is KGHSH and CDR2 LQKENI. This CDR3 has 15 residues. Trimming took 3 bases from V and 6 from J, leaving 18 bases between them. The CDR3, as DNA: TGTGCCAGCTCACCCCTGTACGTCGAGGGCGGCGAGCAGTACTTC. Protein sequence: CASSPLYVEGGEQYF.

The chain combines TRBV12-3 or TRBV12-4 with TRBJ1-2; D remains ambiguous. This CDR3 is 13 amino acids long. The V end was cut by 3 bases, the J end by 6 bases, with 11 bases between. CDR3 loop: CASSFAPGHGYTF. CDR3 bases: TGTGCCAGCAGTTTCGCACCTGGGCATGGCTACACCTTC.

The chain couples TRBV14 to TRBJ1-5, with TRBD1 matching over 7 bases. V lost 7 bases and J lost 6; bases outside the gene matches: 9. CDR3 length equals 14 residues. Germline CDR1 SGHDN, CDR2 FVKESK. CDR3 in DNA: TGTGCCAGCACCTCGACAGGGATAGCTCAGCCCCAGCATTTT. It translates to CASTSTGIAQPQHF.

The rearrangement uses TRBV6-1 and TRBJ1-2; D is unclear. Germline CDR1 reads MNHNS; CDR2 reads SASEGT. CDR3 size: 18 residues. V lost 0 bases and J lost 5, with 22 bases in between. The CDR3: CASSEAVEGLYAGYGYTF. CDR3 nucleotide sequence: TGTGCCAGCAGTGAAGCGGTGGAGGGCCTCTACGCTGGATATGGCTACACCTTC.

This rearrangement joins TRBV6-5 to TRBJ1-1; 8 nucleotides agree with TRBD1. This CDR3 comprises 15 residues. The junction had 14 bases not matched to a gene; V was cut back by 7 bases and J by 7 bases. Germline V gives CDR1 MNHEY, CDR2 SVGAGI. CDR3 amino acids: CASNINFRGHSEAFF. As DNA, the CDR3 is TGTGCCAGCAATATAAATTTCAGGGGGCATAGTGAAGCTTTCTTT.

CDR3 protein: CASSLLQGYEQYF. The CDR3 nucleotides are TGTGCCAGCAGCCTACTACAGGGCTACGAGCAGTACTTC. The chain carries TRBV27 and TRBJ2-7, with D perhaps TRBD1 (6 bases). The CDR3 consists of 13 residues. The germline V gene encodes CDR1 MNHEY and CDR2 SMNVEV (reference sequence). Deletions cut 6 bases from V and 3 bases from J, with 12 bases between.

Details on this clone: In the same sample, other DNA sequences code for this CDR3. The chain links TRBV7-2 to TRBJ2-3, with D possibly matching TRBD1 (6 bases). Trimming removed 3 bases from V and 3 bases from J, with 10 bases in between. The CDR3 runs 14 residues. CDR1 SGHTA and CDR2 FQGNSA come from the germline V gene. The DNA for the CDR3 is TGTGCCAGCAGCTTGGGTAGGGGGACAGATACGCAGTATTTT. Translation: CASSLGRGTDTQYF.

This clone was recorded a few times. This sequence joins TRBV28 and TRBJ1-2; 7 bases are shared with TRBD1. The CDR3 has 14 residues. Germline CDR1 is MDHEN and CDR2 is SYDVKM. V lost 3 bases to trimming and J lost 6 bases; unmatched junction nucleotides: 7. The CDR3 reads CASSLAGGFDGYTF. CDR3 coding DNA: TGTGCCAGCAGTTTGGCAGGGGGTTTTGATGGCTACACCTTC.

The chain uses TRBV4-1 and TRBJ1-4; D not certain. V lost 4 bases, J lost 1 base, and 16 bases lay in between. Germline lookup yields CDR1 MGHRA and CDR2 YSYEKL. This CDR3 is built from 17 residues. CDR3 DNA: TGCGCCAGCAGCCTCAAAAGCCCCACAGAAACTAATGAAAAACTGTTTTTT. This gives the protein CASSLKSPTETNEKLFF.

The sample holds a few counts of this clone. This sequence joins TRBV29-1 and TRBJ2-1; D call uncertain. The germline V gene encodes CDR1 SQVTM and CDR2 ANQGSEA. This CDR3 is 13 amino acids long. Trimming took off 6 bases at V and 5 bases at J, with 14 bases between the two ends. CDR3 protein: CSVERRENNEQFF. The CDR3 DNA reads TGCAGCGTCGAAAGGAGAGAAAACAATGAGCAGTTCTTC.

The chain combines TRBV15 with TRBJ2-7; the D gene is possibly TRBD1 (6 bases). Germline CDR1 LNHNV, CDR2 YYDKDF (reference sequence). The CDR3 is made up of 13 amino acids. V was cut by 3 bases and J by 6 bases, with 12 bases left in between. CDR3 loop: CATSRDTGREQYF. The CDR3, as DNA: TGTGCCACCAGCAGGGATACAGGGCGCGAGCAGTACTTC.

The rearrangement links TRBV9 to TRBJ2-1, with 9 bases matching TRBD2. The CDR3 has 15 amino acids. The V segment lost 0 bases and the J segment 7 bases; nucleotides outside the gene matches: 5. Germline V gives CDR1 SGDLS, CDR2 YYNGEE. The CDR3 is CASSVVAGVGNEQFF. The DNA of the CDR3 is TGTGCCAGCAGCGTAGTAGCGGGAGTGGGTAATGAGCAGTTCTTC.

The DNA of the CDR3 is TGTGCCAGCAGTGAAGCGAGGACAGGCAATTCACCCCTCCACTTT. Protein product: CASSEARTGNSPLHF. This chain joins TRBV2 and TRBJ1-6; 7 bases agree with TRBD1. Germline CDR1 SNHLY, CDR2 FYNNEI. Trimming removed 0 bases from V and 7 bases from J; junction bases left unmatched: 3. This CDR3 has 15 residues.